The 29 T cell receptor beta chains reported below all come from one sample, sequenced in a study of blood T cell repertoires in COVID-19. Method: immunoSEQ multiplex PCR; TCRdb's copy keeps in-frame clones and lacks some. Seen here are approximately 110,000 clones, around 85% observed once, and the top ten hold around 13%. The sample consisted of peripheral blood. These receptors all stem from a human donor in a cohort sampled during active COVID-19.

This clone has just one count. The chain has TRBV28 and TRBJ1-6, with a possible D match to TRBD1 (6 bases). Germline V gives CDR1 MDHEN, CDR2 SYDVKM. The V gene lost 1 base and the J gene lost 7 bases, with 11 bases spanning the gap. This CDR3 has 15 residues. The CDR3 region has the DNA TGTGCCAGCAGTTTATTGCGGGGGGCAAATTCACCCCTCCACTTT. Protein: CASSLLRGANSPLHF.

The CDR3 loop is CASSQDLGTGGYTF. CDR3 nucleotide sequence: TGCGCCAGCAGCCAAGATCTCGGGACAGGTGGCTACACCTTC. The genes are TRBV4-3 and TRBJ1-2; 8 nucleotides agree with TRBD1. Germline CDR1 LGHNA, CDR2 YSLEER. V lost 0 bases, J lost 7 bases, and 4 bases stayed unmatched. CDR3 length: 14 amino acids.

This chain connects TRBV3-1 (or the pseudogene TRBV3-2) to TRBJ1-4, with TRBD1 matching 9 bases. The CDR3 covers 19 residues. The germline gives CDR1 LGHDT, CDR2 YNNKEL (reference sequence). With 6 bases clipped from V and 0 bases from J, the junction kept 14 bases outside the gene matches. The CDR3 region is CASSPYRGRRTPTNEKLFF. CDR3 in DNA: TGTGCCAGCAGTCCATACAGGGGGCGCAGGACCCCAACTAATGAAAAACTGTTTTTT.

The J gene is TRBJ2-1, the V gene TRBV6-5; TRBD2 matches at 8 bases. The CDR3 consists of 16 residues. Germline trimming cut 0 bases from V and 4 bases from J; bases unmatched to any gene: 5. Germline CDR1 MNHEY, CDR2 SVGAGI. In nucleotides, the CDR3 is TGTGCCAGCAGTTACTCCAAAACTAGCGGTTACAATGAGCAGTTCTTC. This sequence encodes CASSYSKTSGYNEQFF.

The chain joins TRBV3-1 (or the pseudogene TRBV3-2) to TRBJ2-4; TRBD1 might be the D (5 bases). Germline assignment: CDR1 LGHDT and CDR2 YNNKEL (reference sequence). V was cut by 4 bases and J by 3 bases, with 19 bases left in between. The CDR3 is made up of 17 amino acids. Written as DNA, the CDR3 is TGTGCCAGCAGCCCAAGGGGCTGCTGGGGTCGCAAAAACATTCAGTACTTC. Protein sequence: CASSPRGCWGRKNIQYF.

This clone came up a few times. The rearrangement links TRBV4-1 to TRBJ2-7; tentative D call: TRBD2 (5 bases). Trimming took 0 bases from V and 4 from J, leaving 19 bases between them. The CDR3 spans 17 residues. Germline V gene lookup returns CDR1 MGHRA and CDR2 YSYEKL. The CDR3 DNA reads TGCGCCAGCAGCCAAGATAGTGCCAGGCGGGTGCCTTACGAGCAGTACTTC. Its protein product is CASSQDSARRVPYEQYF.

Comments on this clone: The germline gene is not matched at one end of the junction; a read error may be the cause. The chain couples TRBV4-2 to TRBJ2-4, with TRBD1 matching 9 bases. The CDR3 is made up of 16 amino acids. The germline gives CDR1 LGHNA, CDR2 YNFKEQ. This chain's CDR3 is CASSQDHRGRKDIQYF. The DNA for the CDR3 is TGTGCCAGCAGCCAAGACCACAGGGGGCGCAAAGACATTCAGTACTTC.

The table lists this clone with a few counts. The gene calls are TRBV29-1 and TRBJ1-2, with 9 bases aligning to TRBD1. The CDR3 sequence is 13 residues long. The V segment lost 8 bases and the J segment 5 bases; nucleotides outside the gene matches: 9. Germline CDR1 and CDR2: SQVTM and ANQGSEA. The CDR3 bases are TGCAGCACTAGGACAGGGGTGGAGTATGGCTACACCTTC. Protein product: CSTRTGVEYGYTF.

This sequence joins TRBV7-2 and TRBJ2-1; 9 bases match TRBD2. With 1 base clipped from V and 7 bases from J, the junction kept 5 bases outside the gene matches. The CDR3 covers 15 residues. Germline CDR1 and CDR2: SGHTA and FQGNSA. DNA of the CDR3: TGTGCCAGCAGCTTAGGACTAGCGGTCGGAAATGAGCAGTTCTTC. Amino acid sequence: CASSLGLAVGNEQFF.

CDR3 protein: CASSPGTGEAFF. The CDR3 region has the DNA TGTGCCAGCTCACCAGGGACAGGGGAGGCTTTCTTT. The V and J genes are TRBV18 and TRBJ1-1, with 10 bases identical to TRBD1. Trimming removed 2 bases from V and 11 bases from J; junction bases left unmatched: 2. Germline V gives CDR1 KGHSH, CDR2 LQKENI. The CDR3 is 12 amino acids.

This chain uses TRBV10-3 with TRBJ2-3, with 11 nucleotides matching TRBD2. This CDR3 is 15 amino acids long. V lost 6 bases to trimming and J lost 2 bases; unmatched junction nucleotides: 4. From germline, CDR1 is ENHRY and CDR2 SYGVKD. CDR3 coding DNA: TGTGCCATCAGGACTAGCGGGGAAGCCACAGATACGCAGTATTTT. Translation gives CAIRTSGEATDTQYF.

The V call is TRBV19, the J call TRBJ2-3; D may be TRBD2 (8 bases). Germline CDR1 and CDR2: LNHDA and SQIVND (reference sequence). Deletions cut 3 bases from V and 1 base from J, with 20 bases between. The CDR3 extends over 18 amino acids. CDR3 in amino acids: CASSIGRADREGTDTQYF. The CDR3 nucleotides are TGTGCCAGTAGTATCGGGAGGGCCGACAGGGAAGGCACAGATACGCAGTATTTT.

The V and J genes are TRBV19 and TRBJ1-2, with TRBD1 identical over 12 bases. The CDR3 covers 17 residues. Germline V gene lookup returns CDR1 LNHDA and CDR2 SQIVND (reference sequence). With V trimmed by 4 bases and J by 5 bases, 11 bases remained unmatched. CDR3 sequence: CASSTAGTGGAKYGYTF. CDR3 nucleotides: TGTGCCAGTAGTACAGCCGGGACAGGGGGCGCCAAGTATGGCTACACCTTC.

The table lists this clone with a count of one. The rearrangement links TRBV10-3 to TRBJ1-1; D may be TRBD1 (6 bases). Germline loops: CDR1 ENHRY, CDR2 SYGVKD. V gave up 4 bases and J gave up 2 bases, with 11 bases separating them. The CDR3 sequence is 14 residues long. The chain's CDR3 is CAISGSTGNTEAFF. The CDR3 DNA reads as TGTGCCATCAGTGGGTCGACAGGCAACACTGAAGCTTTCTTT.

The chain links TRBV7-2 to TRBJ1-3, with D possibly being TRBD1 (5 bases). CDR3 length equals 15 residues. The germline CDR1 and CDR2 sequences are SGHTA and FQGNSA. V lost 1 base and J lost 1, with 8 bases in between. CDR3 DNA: TGTGCCAGCAGCTTAGACGGGGGGTCTGGAAACACCATATATTTT. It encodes CASSLDGGSGNTIYF.

CDR3 sequence reads: CATSRGWLALPREDTQYF. The CDR3 DNA reads TGTGCCACCAGCAGGGGGTGGCTAGCGCTACCAAGGGAAGATACGCAGTATTTT. V gene TRBV15 combines with J gene TRBJ2-3, with D perhaps TRBD2 (6 bases). Germline CDR1 reads LNHNV; CDR2 reads YYDKDF (reference sequence). There are 18 residues in the CDR3. V was shortened by 3 bases and J by 5 bases, with 24 bases between the two germline ends.

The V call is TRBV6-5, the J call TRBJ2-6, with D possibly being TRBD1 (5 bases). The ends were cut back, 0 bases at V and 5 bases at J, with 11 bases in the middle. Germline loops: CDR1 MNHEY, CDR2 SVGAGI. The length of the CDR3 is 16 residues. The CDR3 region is CASSYSDILRANVLTF. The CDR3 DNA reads TGTGCCAGCAGTTACTCGGACATCCTGAGGGCCAACGTCCTGACTTTC.

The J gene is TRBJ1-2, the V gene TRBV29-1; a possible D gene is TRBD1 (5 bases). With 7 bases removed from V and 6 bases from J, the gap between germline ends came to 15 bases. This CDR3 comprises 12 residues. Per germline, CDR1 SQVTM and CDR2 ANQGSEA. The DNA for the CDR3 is TGCAGCGCTGACAGTTCCATCCATGGCTACACCTTC. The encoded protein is CSADSSIHGYTF.

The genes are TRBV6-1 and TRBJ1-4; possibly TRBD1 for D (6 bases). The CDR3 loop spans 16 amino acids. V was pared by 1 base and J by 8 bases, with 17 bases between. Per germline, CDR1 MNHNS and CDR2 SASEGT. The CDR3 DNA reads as TGTGCCAGCAGTGAAGAGCTAAGCAGGGGATTCGAAAAACTGTTTTTT. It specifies CASSEELSRGFEKLFF.

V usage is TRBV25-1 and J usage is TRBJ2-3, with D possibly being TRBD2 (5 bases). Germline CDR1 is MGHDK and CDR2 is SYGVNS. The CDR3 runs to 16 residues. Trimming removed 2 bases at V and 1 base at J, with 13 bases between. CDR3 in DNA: TGTGCCAGCAGTGAACCTACGGGGTACCGCACAGATACGCAGTATTTT. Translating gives CASSEPTGYRTDTQYF.

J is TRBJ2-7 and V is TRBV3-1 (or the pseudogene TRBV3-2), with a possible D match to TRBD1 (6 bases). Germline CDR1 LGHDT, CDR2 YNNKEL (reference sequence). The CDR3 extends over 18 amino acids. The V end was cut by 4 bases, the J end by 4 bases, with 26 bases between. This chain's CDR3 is CASSPAVRETGCFYEQYF. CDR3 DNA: TGTGCCAGCAGCCCCGCGGTTAGGGAGACAGGATGCTTTTACGAGCAGTACTTC.

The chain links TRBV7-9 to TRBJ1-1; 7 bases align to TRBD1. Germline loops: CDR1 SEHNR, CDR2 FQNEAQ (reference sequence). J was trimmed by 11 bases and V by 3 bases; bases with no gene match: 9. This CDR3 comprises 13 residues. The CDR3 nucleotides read TGTGCCAGCAGCTTCCGGGACAGACAGGTTGCTTTCTTT. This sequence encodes CASSFRDRQVAFF. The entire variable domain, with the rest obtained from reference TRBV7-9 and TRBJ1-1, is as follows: DTGVSQNPRHKITKRGQNVTFRCDPISEHNRLYWYRQTLGQGPEFLTYFQNEAQLEKSRLLSDRFSAERPKGSFSTLEIQRTEQGDSAMYLCASSFRDRQVAFFGQGTRLTVV.

This CDR3 reads CASSFGQGQSRAFF. The CDR3 DNA follows: TGTGCCAGCAGTTTTGGACAGGGTCAAAGTCGTGCTTTCTTT. The genes are TRBV6-5 and TRBJ1-1, with 8 bases identical to TRBD1. CDR1 is MNHEY, CDR2 SVGAGI, per germline. The CDR3 sequence is 14 residues long. Unmatched junction bases numbered 12, after V lost 4 bases and J lost 11 bases.

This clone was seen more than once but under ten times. CDR3 nucleotides: TGTGCCAGCAGCTCCCGGGGGGGAAATTCACCCCTCCACTTT. Protein product: CASSSRGGNSPLHF. The rearrangement joins TRBV3-1 (or the pseudogene TRBV3-2) to TRBJ1-6; maybe TRBD1 (5 bases). Germline V gene lookup returns CDR1 LGHDT and CDR2 YNNKEL (reference sequence). The CDR3 is made up of 14 amino acids. V shed 5 bases and J shed 7 bases, with 12 bases lying between them.

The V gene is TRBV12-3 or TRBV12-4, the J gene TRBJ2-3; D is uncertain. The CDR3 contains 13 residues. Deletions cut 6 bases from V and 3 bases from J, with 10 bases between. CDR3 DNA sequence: TGTGCCAGCAGCAAAGCACGGACAGATACGCAGTATTTT. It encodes CASSKARTDTQYF.

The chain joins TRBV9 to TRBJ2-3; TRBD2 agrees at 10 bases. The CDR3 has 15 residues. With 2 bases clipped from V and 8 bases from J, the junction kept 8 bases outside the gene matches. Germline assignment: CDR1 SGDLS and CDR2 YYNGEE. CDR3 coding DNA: TGTGCCAGCAGCGTCACGGAGCGGGGGGGCCCTACGCAGTATTTT. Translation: CASSVTERGGPTQYF.

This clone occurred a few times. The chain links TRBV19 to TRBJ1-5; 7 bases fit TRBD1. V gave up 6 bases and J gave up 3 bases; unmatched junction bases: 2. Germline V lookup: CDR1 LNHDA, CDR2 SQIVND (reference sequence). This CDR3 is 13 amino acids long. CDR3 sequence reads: CASRGQLNQPQHF. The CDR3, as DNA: TGTGCCAGTAGGGGACAGCTCAATCAGCCCCAGCATTTT.

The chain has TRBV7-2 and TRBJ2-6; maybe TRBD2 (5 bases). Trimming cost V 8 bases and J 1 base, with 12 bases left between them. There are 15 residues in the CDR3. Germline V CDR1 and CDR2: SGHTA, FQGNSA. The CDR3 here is CASRGIRSGANVLTF. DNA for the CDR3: TGTGCCAGCCGGGGAATAAGGTCTGGGGCCAACGTCCTGACTTTC.

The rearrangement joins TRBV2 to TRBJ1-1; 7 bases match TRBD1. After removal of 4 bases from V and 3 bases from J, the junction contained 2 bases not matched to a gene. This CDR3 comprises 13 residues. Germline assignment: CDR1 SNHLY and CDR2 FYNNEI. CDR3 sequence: CASSGTGHTEAFF. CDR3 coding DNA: TGTGCCAGCAGTGGGACAGGACACACTGAAGCTTTCTTT.